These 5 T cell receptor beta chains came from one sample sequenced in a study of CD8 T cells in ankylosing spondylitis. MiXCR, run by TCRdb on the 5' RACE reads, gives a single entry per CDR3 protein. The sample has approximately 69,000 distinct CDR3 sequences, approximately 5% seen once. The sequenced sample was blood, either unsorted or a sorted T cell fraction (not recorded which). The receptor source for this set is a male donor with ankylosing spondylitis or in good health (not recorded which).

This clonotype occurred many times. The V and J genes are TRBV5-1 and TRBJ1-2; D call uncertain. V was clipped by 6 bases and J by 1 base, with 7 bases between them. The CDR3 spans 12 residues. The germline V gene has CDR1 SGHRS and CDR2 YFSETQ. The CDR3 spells CASKDVNYGYTF. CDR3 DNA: TGCGCCAGCAAGGACGTTAACTATGGCTACACCTTC.

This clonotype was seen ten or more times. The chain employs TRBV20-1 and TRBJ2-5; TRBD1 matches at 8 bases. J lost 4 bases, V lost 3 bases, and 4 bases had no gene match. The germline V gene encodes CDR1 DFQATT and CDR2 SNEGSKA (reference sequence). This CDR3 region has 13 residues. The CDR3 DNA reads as TGCAGTGCTAGGGCGACAGGGGCAGAGACCCAGTACTTC. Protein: CSARATGAETQYF.

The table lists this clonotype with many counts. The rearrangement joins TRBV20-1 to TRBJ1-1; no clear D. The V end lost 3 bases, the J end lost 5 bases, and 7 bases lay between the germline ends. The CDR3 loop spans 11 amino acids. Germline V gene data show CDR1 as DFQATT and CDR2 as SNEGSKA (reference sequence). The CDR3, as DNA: TGCAGTGCTAGTAAGGGAACTGAAGCTTTCTTT. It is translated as CSASKGTEAFF.

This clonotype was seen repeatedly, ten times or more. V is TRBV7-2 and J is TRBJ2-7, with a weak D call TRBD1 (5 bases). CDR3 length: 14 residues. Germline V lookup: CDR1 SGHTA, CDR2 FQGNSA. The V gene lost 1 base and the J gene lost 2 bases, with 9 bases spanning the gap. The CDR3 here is CASSLGQSTYEQYF. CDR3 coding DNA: TGTGCCAGCAGCTTAGGACAGAGTACCTACGAGCAGTACTTC.

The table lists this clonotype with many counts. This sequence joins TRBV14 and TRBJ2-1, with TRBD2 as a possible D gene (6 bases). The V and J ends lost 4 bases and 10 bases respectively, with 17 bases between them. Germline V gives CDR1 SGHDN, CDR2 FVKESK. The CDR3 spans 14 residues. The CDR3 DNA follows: TGTGCCAGCAGCCTCTCGGGGGTTCTCGGAGAGCAGTTCTTC. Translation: CASSLSGVLGEQFF.